This T cell receptor beta chain was sequenced in a study of radiotherapy plus CTLA-4 blockade in lung cancer. The assay was immunoSEQ multiplex PCR, and TCRdb's table has in-frame clones only and misses some. Of 75,000 to 100,000 clones listed, 85% to 90% were seen once; the top ten hold 4.5% to 6%. The CDR3 loop spans 16 amino acids. The V gene end was trimmed by 2 bases and the J gene end by 7 bases; junction bases not matched to a gene: 10. Germline CDR1 and CDR2: MNHEY and SMNVEV (reference sequence). This sequence was found in a human donor with non-small cell lung cancer that progressed on radiotherapy plus ipilimumab. This sequence joins TRBV27 and TRBJ2-1; 8 nucleotides agree with TRBD2. Sequences were derived from peripheral blood, sampled from a patient treated with radiotherapy plus ipilimumab. CDR3 sequence reads: CASSLPATGTRNEQFF. CDR3 DNA sequence: TGTGCCAGCAGTTTACCTGCGACCGGGACTAGAAATGAGCAGTTCTTC.